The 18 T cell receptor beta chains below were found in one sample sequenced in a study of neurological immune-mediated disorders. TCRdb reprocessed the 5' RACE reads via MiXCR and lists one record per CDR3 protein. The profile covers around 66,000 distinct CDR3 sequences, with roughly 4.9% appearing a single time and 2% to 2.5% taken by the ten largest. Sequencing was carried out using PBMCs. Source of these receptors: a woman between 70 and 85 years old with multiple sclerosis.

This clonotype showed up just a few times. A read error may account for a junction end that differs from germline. CDR3 region: CASSLSQNTGELFF. The CDR3 coding sequence is TGTGCTAGCAGCTTAAGTCAGAACACCGGGGAGCTGTTTTTT. V and J are TRBV7-7 and TRBJ2-2; D remains unclear. The germline V gene encodes CDR1 SSHAT and CDR2 FNYEAQ (reference sequence). This CDR3 is built from 14 residues.

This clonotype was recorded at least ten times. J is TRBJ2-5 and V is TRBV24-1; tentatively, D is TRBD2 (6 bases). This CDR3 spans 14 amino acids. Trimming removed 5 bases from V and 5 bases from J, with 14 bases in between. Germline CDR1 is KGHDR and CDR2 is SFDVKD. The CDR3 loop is CATSAGVGTETQYF. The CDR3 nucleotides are TGTGCCACCAGTGCGGGAGTCGGGACCGAGACCCAGTACTTC.

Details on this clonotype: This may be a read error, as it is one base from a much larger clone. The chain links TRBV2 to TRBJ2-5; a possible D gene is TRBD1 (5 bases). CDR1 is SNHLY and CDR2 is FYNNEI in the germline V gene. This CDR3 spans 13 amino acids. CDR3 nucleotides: TGTGCCAGCAGTGTGAGAAGGGGCGAGATCCAGTACTTC. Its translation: CASSVRRGEIQYF. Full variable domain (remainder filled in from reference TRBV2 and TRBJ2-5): EPEVTQTPSHQVTQMGQEVILRCVPISNHLYFYWYRQILGQKVEFLVSFYNNEISEKSEIFDDQFSVERPDGSNFTLKIRSTKLEDSAMYFCASSVRRGEIQYFGPGTRLLVL.

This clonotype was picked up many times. This CDR3 reads CASSASVSSYNEQFF. The CDR3 nucleotides are TGTGCCAGCAGCGCGAGTGTGAGTTCCTACAATGAGCAGTTCTTC. The rearrangement joins TRBV9 to TRBJ2-1; D unclear. The germline V gene has CDR1 SGDLS and CDR2 YYNGEE. Trimming stripped 3 bases from V and 1 base from J, with 11 bases between. The CDR3 consists of 15 residues.

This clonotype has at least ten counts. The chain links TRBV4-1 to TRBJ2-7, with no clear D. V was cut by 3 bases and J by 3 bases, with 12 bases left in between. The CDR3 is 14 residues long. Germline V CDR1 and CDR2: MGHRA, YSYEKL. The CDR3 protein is CASSHRADDYEQYF. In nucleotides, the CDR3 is TGCGCCAGCAGCCACCGAGCAGACGACTACGAGCAGTACTTC.

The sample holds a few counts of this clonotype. The CDR3 DNA reads TGCGCCAGCAGTGAAGTGGGCAGCCTTAGCAATCAGCCCCAGCATTTT. Translated, it gives CASSEVGSLSNQPQHF. The gene calls are TRBV10-2 and TRBJ1-5, with D unclear. Trimming left V 3 bases short and J 0 bases short, with 12 bases between. Germline V CDR1 and CDR2: WSHSY, SAAADI. The CDR3 totals 16 residues.

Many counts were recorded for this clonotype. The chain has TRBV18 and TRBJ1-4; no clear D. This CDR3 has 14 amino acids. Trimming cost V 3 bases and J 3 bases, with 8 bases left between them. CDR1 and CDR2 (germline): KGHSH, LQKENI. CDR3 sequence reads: CASSPTFSNEKLFF. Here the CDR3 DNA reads TGTGCCAGCTCACCCACCTTTTCTAATGAAAAACTGTTTTTT.

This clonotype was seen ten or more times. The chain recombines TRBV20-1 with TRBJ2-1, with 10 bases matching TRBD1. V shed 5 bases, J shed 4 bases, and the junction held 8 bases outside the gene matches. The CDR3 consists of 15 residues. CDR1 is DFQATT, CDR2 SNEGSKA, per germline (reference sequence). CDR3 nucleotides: TGCAGTGCTCCCCCCGGACAGGGGGATTACAATGAGCAGTTCTTC. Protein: CSAPPGQGDYNEQFF.

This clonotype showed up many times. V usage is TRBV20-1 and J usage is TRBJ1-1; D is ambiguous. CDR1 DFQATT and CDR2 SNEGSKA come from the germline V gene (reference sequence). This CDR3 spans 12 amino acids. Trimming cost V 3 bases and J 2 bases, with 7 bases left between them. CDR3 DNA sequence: TGCAGTGCTAGTCACATAAACACTGAAGCTTTCTTT. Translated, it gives CSASHINTEAFF.

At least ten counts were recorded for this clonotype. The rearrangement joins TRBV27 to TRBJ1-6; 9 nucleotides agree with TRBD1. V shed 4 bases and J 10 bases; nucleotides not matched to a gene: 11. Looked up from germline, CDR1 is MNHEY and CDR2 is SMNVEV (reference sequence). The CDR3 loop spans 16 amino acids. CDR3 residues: CASSSHYRGLGSPLHF. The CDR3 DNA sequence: TGTGCCAGCAGTTCTCATTACAGGGGGCTAGGATCACCCCTCCACTTT.

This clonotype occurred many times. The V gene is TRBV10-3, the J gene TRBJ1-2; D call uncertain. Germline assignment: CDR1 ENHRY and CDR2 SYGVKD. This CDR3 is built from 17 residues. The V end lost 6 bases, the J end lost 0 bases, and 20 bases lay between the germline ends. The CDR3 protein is CAIRHPSGRAANYGYTF. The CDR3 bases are TGTGCCATCAGACACCCCAGCGGGCGCGCAGCTAACTATGGCTACACCTTC.

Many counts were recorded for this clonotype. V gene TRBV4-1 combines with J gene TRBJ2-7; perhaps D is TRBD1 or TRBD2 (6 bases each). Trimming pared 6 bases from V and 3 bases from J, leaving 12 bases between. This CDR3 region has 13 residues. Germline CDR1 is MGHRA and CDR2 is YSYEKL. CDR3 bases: TGCGCCAGCAGGGGGGGCATAAGCTACGAGCAGTACTTC. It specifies CASRGGISYEQYF.

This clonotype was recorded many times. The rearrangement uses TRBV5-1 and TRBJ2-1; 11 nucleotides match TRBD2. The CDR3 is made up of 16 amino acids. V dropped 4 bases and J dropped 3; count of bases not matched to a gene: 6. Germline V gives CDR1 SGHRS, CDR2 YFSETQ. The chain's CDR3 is CASSVGLAGGYNEQFF. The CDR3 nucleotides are TGCGCCAGCAGCGTTGGTCTAGCGGGAGGCTACAATGAGCAGTTCTTC.

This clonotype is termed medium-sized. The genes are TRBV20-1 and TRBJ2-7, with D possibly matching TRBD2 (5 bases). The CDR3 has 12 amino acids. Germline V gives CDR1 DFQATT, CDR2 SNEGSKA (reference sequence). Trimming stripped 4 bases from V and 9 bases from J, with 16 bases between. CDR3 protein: CSATSTTPGQYF. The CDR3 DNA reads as TGCAGTGCTACCTCGACTACCCCTGGGCAGTACTTC.

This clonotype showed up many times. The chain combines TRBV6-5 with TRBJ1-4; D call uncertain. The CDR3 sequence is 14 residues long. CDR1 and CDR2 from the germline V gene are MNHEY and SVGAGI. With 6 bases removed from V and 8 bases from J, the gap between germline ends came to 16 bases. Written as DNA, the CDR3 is TGTGCCAGCAGCCCCTTCGGTACGAGCGAAAAACTGTTTTTT. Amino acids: CASSPFGTSEKLFF.

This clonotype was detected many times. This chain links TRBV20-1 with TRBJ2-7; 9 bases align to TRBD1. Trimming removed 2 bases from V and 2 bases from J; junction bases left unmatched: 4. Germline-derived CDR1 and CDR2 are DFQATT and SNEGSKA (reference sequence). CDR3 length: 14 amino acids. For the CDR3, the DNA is TGCAGTGCTAGACGGACAGGGGCTACCTACGAGCAGTACTTC. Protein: CSARRTGATYEQYF.

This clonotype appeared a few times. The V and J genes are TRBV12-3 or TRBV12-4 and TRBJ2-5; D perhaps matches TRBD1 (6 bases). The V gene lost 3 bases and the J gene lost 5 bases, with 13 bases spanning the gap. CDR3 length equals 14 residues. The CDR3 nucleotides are TGTGCCAGCAGTTTCACCAGGGGCGGGGAGACCCAGTACTTC. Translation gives CASSFTRGGETQYF.

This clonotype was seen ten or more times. The CDR3 here is CASSSSWAEPYNEQFF. For the CDR3, the DNA is TGTGCCAGCAGCTCCTCATGGGCAGAACCCTACAATGAGCAGTTCTTC. The rearrangement uses TRBV7-3 and TRBJ2-1; no clear D gene. V was pared by 4 bases and J by 2 bases, with 15 bases between. Germline V gene lookup returns CDR1 SGHTA and CDR2 FQGTGA. The CDR3 sequence is 16 residues long.